There are many counts of the clone carrying this TCR beta chain. The data are from a study of CD8+CD57+ T cells in acquired aplastic anemia. Overall study: Quantities of DNA derived from sorted CD4+ and CD8+ cells averaged 3.2 ug.

The TCR beta profiling, which covered VDJ combination and CDR3 sequence, was carried out using genomic DNA as the template. One entry per CDR3 protein, called by TCRdb with MiXCR from the reads. The sample includes more than 95,000 distinct CDR3 sequences, approximately 41% seen only once; the top ten take more than 2.5%. The CDR3 covers 13 residues. V was cut by 0 bases and J by 7 bases, with 10 bases left in between. Germline V gene lookup returns CDR1 SGHRS and CDR2 YFSETQ. The authors sequenced patients whose flow cytometry had shown CD8+CD57+ cell expansion. Untreated patients provided the blood samples, with no therapy given before sampling.

The chain couples TRBV5-1 to TRBJ1-2; D may be TRBD1 (6 bases). Sequencing was performed on sorted CD4+, CD8+, or CD8+CD57+ T cells (not recorded which) from PBMCs. The origin of this receptor is a human donor with aplastic anemia. CDR3 DNA: TGCGCCAGCAGCTTGGCCACAGGGTTTGGCTACACCTTC. Its protein is CASSLATGFGYTF. Filled out from reference TRBV5-1 and TRBJ1-2, the complete variable domain reads KAGVTQTPRYLIKTRGQQVTLSCSPISGHRSVSWYQQTPGQGLQFLFEYFSETQRNKGNFPGRFSGRQFSNSRSEMNVSTLELGDSALYLCASSLATGFGYTFGSGTRLTVV.